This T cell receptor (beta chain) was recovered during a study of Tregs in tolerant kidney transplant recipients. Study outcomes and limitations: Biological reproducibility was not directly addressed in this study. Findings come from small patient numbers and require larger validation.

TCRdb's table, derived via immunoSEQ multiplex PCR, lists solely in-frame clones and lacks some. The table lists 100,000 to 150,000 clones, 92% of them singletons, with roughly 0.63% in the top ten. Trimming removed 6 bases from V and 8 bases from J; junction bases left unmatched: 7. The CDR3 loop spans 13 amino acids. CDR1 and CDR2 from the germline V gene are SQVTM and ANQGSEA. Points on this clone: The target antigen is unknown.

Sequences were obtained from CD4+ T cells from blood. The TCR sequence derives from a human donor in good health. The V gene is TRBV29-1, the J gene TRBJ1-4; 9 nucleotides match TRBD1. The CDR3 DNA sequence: TGCAGCGTGGGAGGACAGGGGAACGAAAAACTGTTTTTT. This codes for CSVGGQGNEKLFF. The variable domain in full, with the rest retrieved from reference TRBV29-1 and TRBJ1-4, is SAVISQKPSRDICQRGTSLTIQCQVDSQVTMMFWYRQQPGQSLTLIATANQGSEATYESGFVIDKFPISRPNLTFSTLTVSNMSPEDSSIYLCSVGGQGNEKLFFGSGTQLSVL.